These 14 T cell receptor beta chains came from one sample sequenced in a study of blood T cell repertoires in COVID-19. The assay was immunoSEQ multiplex PCR, and TCRdb's table has in-frame clones only and misses some. The table lists some 500,000 clones, less than 90% of them singletons. The sequenced material came from peripheral blood. The receptors shown here come from a woman between 50 and 59 years old with COVID-19, enrolled during active disease.

This chain joins TRBV18 and TRBJ1-2, with D hard to call. Trimming shortened V by 2 bases and J by 0 bases, and 16 bases separated the two germline ends. The V gene's germline CDR1 is KGHSH and CDR2 LQKENI. The CDR3 contains 17 residues. CDR3 region: CASSPSIPDLANYGYTF. Here the CDR3 DNA reads TGTGCCAGCTCACCATCAATCCCAGACTTAGCTAACTATGGCTACACCTTC.

This chain connects TRBV11-2 to TRBJ1-1; D is possibly TRBD1 (6 bases). Germline lookup yields CDR1 SGHAT and CDR2 FQNNGV. This CDR3 is 14 amino acids long. Trimming took off 2 bases at V and 4 bases at J, with 11 bases between the two ends. In DNA, the CDR3 is TGTGCCAGCAGCTTAAGGGGGACGGTCACTGAAGCTTTCTTT. It is translated as CASSLRGTVTEAFF. Combining the CDR3 with reference TRBV11-2 and TRBJ1-1 gives the whole variable domain EAGVAQSPRYKIIEKRQSVAFWCNPISGHATLYWYQQILGQGPKLLIQFQNNGVVDDSQLPKDRFSAERLKGVDSTLKIQPAKLEDSAVYLCASSLRGTVTEAFFGQGTRLTVV.

The chain employs TRBV28 and TRBJ2-7; possible D gene TRBD2, 6 bases. Germline V gene data show CDR1 as MDHEN and CDR2 as SYDVKM. Trimming shortened V by 7 bases and J by 5 bases, and 21 bases separated the two germline ends. There are 15 residues in the CDR3. The CDR3 nucleotides read TGTGCCAGCACCCTGGGGGGAATTTCGGTCGACGAGCAGTACTTC. It specifies CASTLGGISVDEQYF.

The chain is built from TRBV10-3 and TRBJ1-2, with D possibly being TRBD1 (5 bases). The CDR3 loop spans 16 amino acids. The germline CDR1 and CDR2 sequences are ENHRY and SYGVKD. V dropped 4 bases and J dropped 1 base, with 16 bases sitting between them. As DNA, the CDR3 is TGTGCCATCAGTGGTTCCCCTGGGGGGGGTAACTATGGCTACACCTTC. Encoded protein: CAISGSPGGGNYGYTF.

The CDR3 here is CATSDRPLSGYTF. CDR3 sequence (DNA): TGTGCTACCTCGGACAGGCCCCTGTCTGGCTACACCTTC. The chain recombines TRBV19 with TRBJ1-2, with TRBD1 matching over 7 bases. Germline V gene sequence: CDR1 LNHDA, CDR2 SQIVND (reference sequence). The CDR3 totals 13 residues.

The chain has TRBV21-1 and TRBJ2-7; the table's D call, TRBD2, was not checked against the DNA. TRBV21-1 is recorded as a pseudogene. CDR3 size: 14 residues. CDR3 amino acids: CASSKESGKIEQYF. For the CDR3, the DNA is TGTGCCAGCAGCAAAGAGAGCGGCAAAATCGAGCAGTACTTC.

The J gene is TRBJ1-3, the V gene TRBV10-2, with TRBD1 matching 7 bases. This CDR3 is 15 amino acids long. CDR1 and CDR2 (germline): WSHSY, SAAADI. V was clipped by 1 base and J by 7 bases; unmatched bases: 7. CDR3 sequence: CASSEFGRGTNTIYF. CDR3 nucleotide sequence: TGCGCCAGCAGTGAGTTCGGCAGGGGGACCAACACCATATATTTT.

The chain couples TRBV27 to TRBJ2-7; no clear D. The V end lost 3 bases, the J end lost 5 bases, and 11 bases lay between the germline ends. CDR1 is MNHEY, CDR2 SMNVEV, per germline (reference sequence). This CDR3 contains 13 residues. The CDR3 region is CASSLANEDEQYF. The CDR3 nucleotides are TGTGCCAGCAGTTTGGCAAACGAGGACGAGCAGTACTTC.

The chain employs TRBV10-3 and TRBJ2-7; D unresolved. Germline V lookup: CDR1 ENHRY, CDR2 SYGVKD. CDR3 size: 13 residues. Trimming removed 6 bases at V and 0 bases at J, with 9 bases between. The chain's CDR3 is CAISQVYSYEQYF. The CDR3 region has the DNA TGTGCCATCAGCCAGGTTTACTCCTACGAGCAGTACTTC.

This chain connects TRBV5-1 to TRBJ2-7; D is unresolved. Trimming removed 5 bases from V and 1 base from J, with 10 bases in between. The CDR3 runs to 13 residues. Germline CDR1 SGHRS, CDR2 YFSETQ. CDR3 coding DNA: TGCGCCAGCAGGCCGACACAGTCCTACGAGCAGTACTTC. This gives the protein CASRPTQSYEQYF.

This chain uses TRBV9 with TRBJ1-4; tentatively, D is TRBD1 (6 bases). The CDR3 spans 13 residues. The V gene lost 3 bases and the J gene lost 8 bases, with 11 bases spanning the gap. Germline V lookup: CDR1 SGDLS, CDR2 YYNGEE. The CDR3 nucleotides read TGTGCCAGCAGCGACAGGGTTGGGGAAAAACTGTTTTTT. It encodes CASSDRVGEKLFF.

This chain links TRBV5-4 with TRBJ1-4, with TRBD1 as a possible D gene (5 bases). CDR3 length: 13 residues. Germline-derived CDR1 and CDR2 are SGHNT and YYREEE (reference sequence). V was pared by 4 bases and J by 7 bases, with 11 bases between. The CDR3 DNA reads TGTGCCAGCAGCGTACGGGGGGGTGAAAAACTGTTTTTT. Its translation: CASSVRGGEKLFF.

The V gene is TRBV6-6, the J gene TRBJ2-2, with no clear D. V was pared by 7 bases and J by 3 bases, with 12 bases between. The CDR3 extends over 14 amino acids. Germline values: CDR1 MNHNY, CDR2 SVGAGI (reference sequence). The CDR3 spells CASTTPEDTGELFF. The CDR3 region has the DNA TGTGCCAGCACTACCCCTGAGGACACCGGGGAGCTGTTTTTT.

This sequence joins TRBV10-3 and TRBJ2-7; the match to TRBD1 covers 11 bases. Unmatched junction bases numbered 14, after V lost 8 bases and J lost 5 bases. The CDR3 is 16 amino acids. Looked up from germline, CDR1 is ENHRY and CDR2 is SYGVKD. As DNA, the CDR3 is TGTGCCATCTCGGGGGATTCCGGGACAGGGGGGAACGAGCAGTACTTC. This codes for CAISGDSGTGGNEQYF.